These T cell receptor beta chains were read from a single sample in a study of technical replicates of blood from a handful of donors. The repertoire was sequenced with immunoSEQ multiplex PCR; TCRdb's copy has only in-frame clones and lacks some. Of 87,000 or so clones listed, 95% are singletons. Sequencing was performed on T cells isolated from PBMCs. The receptors shown here come from a human donor in good health. Both conserved end residues are part of each CDR3. D genes are given only for firm matches. The size field is filled for only some rows; it gives once, few, many or a size class.

abundance: NA; len: 14; d_gene: TRBD1; v_gene: TRBV19; j_gene: TRBJ2-6; CDR3nt: TGTGCCAGCCAGGACAGGGCTGGGGCCAACGTCCTGACTTTC; CDR3aa: CASQDRAGANVLTF
abundance: NA; len: 11; d_gene: NA; v_gene: TRBV20-1; j_gene: TRBJ2-3; CDR3nt: TGCAGTGCTTTAGCCAGAGATACGCAGTATTTT; CDR3aa: CSALARDTQYF
abundance: NA; len: 14; d_gene: NA; v_gene: TRBV9; j_gene: TRBJ1-1; CDR3nt: TGTGCCAGCAGCGCAGGGAACATGAACACTGAAGCTTTCTTT; CDR3aa: CASSAGNMNTEAFF
abundance: NA; len: 16; d_gene: NA; v_gene: TRBV27; j_gene: TRBJ1-5; CDR3nt: TGTGCCAGCAGTTTCAGGACAGAGATTAGCAATCAGCCCCAGCATTTT; CDR3aa: CASSFRTEISNQPQHF
abundance: once; len: 15; d_gene: TRBD1; v_gene: TRBV5-1; j_gene: TRBJ1-2; CDR3nt: TGCGCCAGCAGCTCTACCCAGGGGACAGCAGCCGGCTACACCTTC; CDR3aa: CASSSTQGTAAGYTF
abundance: NA; len: 17; d_gene: TRBD1; v_gene: TRBV5-4; j_gene: TRBJ2-5; CDR3nt: TGTGCCAGCAGCGATCTCGACAGGGGGCAAGGCCAAGAGACCCAGTACTTC; CDR3aa: CASSDLDRGQGQETQYF
abundance: NA; len: 16; d_gene: NA; v_gene: TRBV9; j_gene: TRBJ2-6; CDR3nt: TGTGCCAGCAGCTCCAGAGCGGTGTCTGGGGCCAACGTCCTGACTTTC; CDR3aa: CASSSRAVSGANVLTF
abundance: NA; len: 14; d_gene: NA; v_gene: TRBV6-5; j_gene: TRBJ2-5; CDR3nt: TGTGCCAGCAGTTACCTCTCTCGGGTAGAGACCCAGTACTTC; CDR3aa: CASSYLSRVETQYF
abundance: NA; len: 12; d_gene: NA; v_gene: TRBV5-6; j_gene: TRBJ1-2; CDR3nt: TGTGCCAGCAGCGTTTTGGCGGGAGTGAGGACCTTC; CDR3aa: CASSVLAGVRTF
abundance: NA; len: 15; d_gene: NA; v_gene: TRBV6-5; j_gene: TRBJ1-1; CDR3nt: TGTGCCAGCAGTAGACAGACCGTAGTACCCCTTGAAGCTTTCTTT; CDR3aa: CASSRQTVVPLEAFF
abundance: NA; len: 17; d_gene: NA; v_gene: TRBV5-6; j_gene: TRBJ2-2; CDR3nt: TGTGCCAGCAGCTCCCTCGGGGAGCGGCCAAACACCGGGGAGCTGTTTTTT; CDR3aa: CASSSLGERPNTGELFF
abundance: NA; len: 13; d_gene: TRBD1; v_gene: TRBV7-9; j_gene: TRBJ2-7; CDR3nt: TGTGCCAGCAGGGGACAGGGGGCCTACGAGCAGTACTTC; CDR3aa: CASRGQGAYEQYF
abundance: NA; len: 15; d_gene: NA; v_gene: TRBV11-2; j_gene: TRBJ2-1; CDR3nt: TGTGCCAGCAGCTTAGCAGGCGTCCGTGTAGATGAGCAGTTCTTC; CDR3aa: CASSLAGVRVDEQFF
abundance: NA; len: 14; d_gene: NA; v_gene: TRBV27; j_gene: TRBJ2-1; CDR3nt: TGTGCCAGCAGCGACCGGGACATTTACAATGAGCAGTTCTTC; CDR3aa: CASSDRDIYNEQFF
abundance: NA; len: 15; d_gene: NA; v_gene: TRBV6-5; j_gene: TRBJ2-5; CDR3nt: TGTGCCAGCAGTTACTCTACGACAGGAGAAGAGACCCAGTACTTC; CDR3aa: CASSYSTTGEETQYF
abundance: NA; len: 14; d_gene: NA; v_gene: TRBV5-1; j_gene: TRBJ1-2; CDR3nt: TGCGCCAGCAGCTCACAGGATTCCAACTATGGCTACACCTTC; CDR3aa: CASSSQDSNYGYTF
abundance: NA; len: 13; d_gene: TRBD1; v_gene: TRBV2; j_gene: TRBJ1-5; CDR3nt: TGTGCCAGCAGTGGGACAGGGACGGAGCCCCAGCATTTT; CDR3aa: CASSGTGTEPQHF
abundance: NA; len: 15; d_gene: NA; v_gene: TRBV4-1; j_gene: TRBJ1-2; CDR3nt: TGCGCCAGCAGCCAAGAGAGAGGGTATAACTATGGCTACACCTTC; CDR3aa: CASSQERGYNYGYTF
abundance: NA; len: 13; d_gene: TRBD1; v_gene: TRBV19; j_gene: TRBJ2-7; CDR3nt: TGTGCCAGTAGCGGGGACAGCTCCTACGAGCAGTACTTC; CDR3aa: CASSGDSSYEQYF
abundance: NA; len: 16; d_gene: NA; v_gene: TRBV4-1; j_gene: TRBJ1-1; CDR3nt: TGCGCCAGCAGCCAAGACGGGATGCTCATGAACACTGAAGCTTTCTTT; CDR3aa: CASSQDGMLMNTEAFF
abundance: NA; len: 15; d_gene: NA; v_gene: TRBV7-2; j_gene: TRBJ1-2; CDR3nt: TGTGCCAGCAGCCATTTACGGGACTGGGTCTATGGCTACACCTTC; CDR3aa: CASSHLRDWVYGYTF
abundance: NA; len: 15; d_gene: TRBD2; v_gene: TRBV5-4; j_gene: TRBJ2-7; CDR3nt: TGTGCCAGCAGCTTGTCCCCCCGGGAGGGGGACGAGCAGTACTTC; CDR3aa: CASSLSPREGDEQYF
abundance: once; len: 13; d_gene: NA; v_gene: TRBV4-1; j_gene: TRBJ2-7; CDR3nt: TGCGCCAGCAGGGACACCCTCTCCTACGAGCAGTACTTC; CDR3aa: CASRDTLSYEQYF
abundance: NA; len: 13; d_gene: TRBD1; v_gene: TRBV19; j_gene: TRBJ1-5; CDR3nt: TGTGCCACCACTACAGGGGGCAATCAGCCCCAGCATTTT; CDR3aa: CATTTGGNQPQHF
abundance: NA; len: 15; d_gene: TRBD2; v_gene: TRBV6-4; j_gene: TRBJ2-7; CDR3nt: TGTGCCAGCAGTGAGGTAGCGGGTTATTCCTACGAGCAGTACTTC; CDR3aa: CASSEVAGYSYEQYF
abundance: NA; len: 15; d_gene: TRBD2; v_gene: TRBV2; j_gene: TRBJ2-5; CDR3nt: TGTGCCAGCAGTGGGACTAGCGGAGGTCCGGCGACCCAGTACTTC; CDR3aa: CASSGTSGGPATQYF
abundance: NA; len: 17; d_gene: TRBD2; v_gene: TRBV7-6; j_gene: TRBJ2-1; CDR3nt: TGTGCCAGCAGCTTGAGGATAGCGGGGCCCGCCTACAATGAGCAGTTCTTC; CDR3aa: CASSLRIAGPAYNEQFF
abundance: NA; len: 15; d_gene: TRBD2; v_gene: TRBV7-3; j_gene: TRBJ2-2; CDR3nt: TGTGCCAGCAGTCCAGCTAGCGGGAGGACCGGGGAGCTGTTTTTT; CDR3aa: CASSPASGRTGELFF
abundance: NA; len: 14; d_gene: NA; v_gene: TRBV6-6; j_gene: TRBJ1-2; CDR3nt: TGTGCCAGCAGTCCACAAGGGGGATACTATGGCTACACCTTC; CDR3aa: CASSPQGGYYGYTF
abundance: NA; len: 12; d_gene: TRBD1; v_gene: TRBV5-6; j_gene: TRBJ1-1; CDR3nt: TGTGCCAGCAGCTCTACAGGGGATGAAGCTTTCTTT; CDR3aa: CASSSTGDEAFF
abundance: few; len: 15; d_gene: TRBD1; v_gene: TRBV6-6; j_gene: TRBJ2-7; CDR3nt: TGTGCCACCGCCTCCCGGGACAGGGTTCCCTACGAGCAGTACTTC; CDR3aa: CATASRDRVPYEQYF
abundance: NA; len: 13; d_gene: NA; v_gene: TRBV13; j_gene: TRBJ1-5; CDR3nt: TGTGCCAGCAGCTTAGCCGGGAACCAGCCCCAGCATTTT; CDR3aa: CASSLAGNQPQHF
abundance: NA; len: 14; d_gene: NA; v_gene: TRBV5-4; j_gene: TRBJ1-1; CDR3nt: TGTGCCAGCAGCTTGGACAGGCCGAACACTGAAGCTTTCTTT; CDR3aa: CASSLDRPNTEAFF
abundance: NA; len: 16; d_gene: NA; v_gene: TRBV5-5; j_gene: TRBJ2-1; CDR3nt: TGTGCCAGCAGCTTCCGGACAGCTCTTTCCTACAATGAGCAGTTCTTC; CDR3aa: CASSFRTALSYNEQFF
abundance: NA; len: 16; d_gene: NA; v_gene: TRBV16; j_gene: TRBJ2-2; CDR3nt: TGTGCCAGCAGCCAATCACGGGGGGCCGACACCGGGGAGCTGTTTTTT; CDR3aa: CASSQSRGADTGELFF
abundance: few; len: 12; d_gene: NA; v_gene: TRBV5-5; j_gene: TRBJ1-3; CDR3nt: TGTGCCAGCAGCCGGTCAGGGGCCCCCATATATTTT; CDR3aa: CASSRSGAPIYF
abundance: NA; len: 18; d_gene: NA; v_gene: TRBV21-1; j_gene: TRBJ1-2; CDR3nt: TGTGCCAGCAGCAAAGATTCGACAGGGGGCTATCGGTCAAATGGCTACACCTTC; CDR3aa: CASSKDSTGGYRSNGYTF
abundance: NA; len: 12; d_gene: NA; v_gene: TRBV6-6; j_gene: TRBJ2-3; CDR3nt: TGTGCCAGCAGTTTACACACAGATACGCAGTATTTT; CDR3aa: CASSLHTDTQYF
abundance: NA; len: 16; d_gene: NA; v_gene: TRBV2; j_gene: TRBJ1-2; CDR3nt: TGTGCCAGCAGTGTCAGTGTTGAGGGCCCCCGCTATGGCTACACCTTC; CDR3aa: CASSVSVEGPRYGYTF
abundance: NA; len: 15; d_gene: NA; v_gene: TRBV11-2; j_gene: TRBJ2-5; CDR3nt: TGTGCCAGCAGCCTGGGGGGACAGCGACAAGAGACCCAGTACTTC; CDR3aa: CASSLGGQRQETQYF
abundance: NA; len: 14; d_gene: TRBD1; v_gene: TRBV30; j_gene: TRBJ1-1; CDR3nt: TGTGCCTGGAGCGTAGGACAGGGGAACACTGAAGCTTTCTTT; CDR3aa: CAWSVGQGNTEAFF
abundance: once; len: 14; d_gene: TRBD2; v_gene: TRBV10-1; j_gene: TRBJ2-1; CDR3nt: TGCGCCAGCAGTGAGTTAATAGCGGGAAATGAGCAGTTCTTC; CDR3aa: CASSELIAGNEQFF
abundance: NA; len: 14; d_gene: NA; v_gene: TRBV11-3; j_gene: TRBJ1-2; CDR3nt: TGTGCCAGCAGCTTAGCAGGGGCTTACTATGGCTACACCTTC; CDR3aa: CASSLAGAYYGYTF
abundance: NA; len: 14; d_gene: TRBD1; v_gene: TRBV30; j_gene: TRBJ1-1; CDR3nt: TGTGCCTGGAGCGCGGACAGGGGTGTCCCTGAAGCTTTCTTT; CDR3aa: CAWSADRGVPEAFF
abundance: NA; len: 15; d_gene: TRBD1; v_gene: TRBV30; j_gene: TRBJ1-1; CDR3nt: TGTGCCTGGCGAGGACAGGGGGGGAGGATCGCTGAAGCTTTCTTT; CDR3aa: CAWRGQGGRIAEAFF
abundance: NA; len: 14; d_gene: NA; v_gene: TRBV9; j_gene: TRBJ2-1; CDR3nt: TGTGCCAGCAGCGTAGGGAGAGTGCCCAATGAGCAGTTCTTC; CDR3aa: CASSVGRVPNEQFF
abundance: NA; len: 15; d_gene: NA; v_gene: TRBV16; j_gene: TRBJ2-5; CDR3nt: TGTGCCAGCAGCCAATCATCGGGAGTCCTGGAGACCCAGTACTTC; CDR3aa: CASSQSSGVLETQYF
abundance: NA; len: 16; d_gene: NA; v_gene: TRBV4-1; j_gene: TRBJ2-1; CDR3nt: TGCGCCAGCAGCCAATCTCCCAGGGATCCCTACAATGAGCAGTTCTTC; CDR3aa: CASSQSPRDPYNEQFF
abundance: NA; len: 13; d_gene: TRBD1; v_gene: TRBV4-1; j_gene: TRBJ1-1; CDR3nt: TGCGCCAGCAGCCGCCGGGACAGCACTGAAGCTTTCTTT; CDR3aa: CASSRRDSTEAFF
abundance: NA; len: 15; d_gene: TRBD1; v_gene: TRBV5-1; j_gene: TRBJ1-2; CDR3nt: TGCGCCAGCAGCTCCCGGGACAGGGGATCCTATGGCTACACCTTC; CDR3aa: CASSSRDRGSYGYTF
abundance: NA; len: 13; d_gene: TRBD1; v_gene: TRBV7-3; j_gene: TRBJ2-5; CDR3nt: TGTGCCAGCAGCCGTGACAGGGAAGAGACCCAGTACTTC; CDR3aa: CASSRDREETQYF
abundance: NA; len: 16; d_gene: TRBD2; v_gene: TRBV9; j_gene: TRBJ2-1; CDR3nt: TGTGCCAGCAGCGCTTCCGGGACTAGCGGGTACAATGAGCAGTTCTTC; CDR3aa: CASSASGTSGYNEQFF
abundance: NA; len: 16; d_gene: TRBD2; v_gene: TRBV13; j_gene: TRBJ2-7; CDR3nt: TGTGCCAGCAGCCTCGGACTAGCGGGAGTCTCCTACGAGCAGTACTTC; CDR3aa: CASSLGLAGVSYEQYF
abundance: NA; len: 15; d_gene: NA; v_gene: TRBV7-3; j_gene: TRBJ2-7; CDR3nt: TGTGCCAGCAGCTTAAATGCAGGGGTGAGGTACGAGCAGTACTTC; CDR3aa: CASSLNAGVRYEQYF
abundance: NA; len: 16; d_gene: TRBD2; v_gene: TRBV30; j_gene: TRBJ2-5; CDR3nt: TGTGCCTGGAGTGTGGTAGAGGGAGGGCCGTGGGAGACCCAGTACTTC; CDR3aa: CAWSVVEGGPWETQYF
abundance: NA; len: 12; d_gene: NA; v_gene: TRBV28; j_gene: TRBJ2-7; CDR3nt: TGTGCCAGCACCCGGGGTTCCTACGAGCAGTACTTC; CDR3aa: CASTRGSYEQYF
abundance: NA; len: 11; d_gene: NA; v_gene: TRBV10-3; j_gene: TRBJ1-5; CDR3nt: TGTGCCATCAGTGCTAGTCAGCCCCAGCATTTT; CDR3aa: CAISASQPQHF